Below, 2 T cell receptor beta chains from the same sample are listed, as sequenced in a study of shared clonotypes between healthy human individuals. Profiling relied on immunoSEQ multiplex PCR, and the TCRdb table lists in-frame clones only, not all of them. The top ten hold more than 10% of the sample, which has 490,000 or so clones, roughly 85% seen once. Sequencing used PBMCs. The receptors here all came from a woman between 40 and 55 years old in good health. Some clones in this sample may be carry-over from other donors' samples.

This clone has at least ten counts. This CDR3 is also generated by other DNA sequences in the sample. The J gene is TRBJ1-2, the V gene TRBV7-8, with a tentative D call TRBD1 (5 bases). The germline gives CDR1 SGHVS, CDR2 FQNEAQ. The CDR3 has 13 amino acids. The V end lost 2 bases, the J end lost 12 bases, and 16 bases lay between the germline ends. The CDR3 coding sequence is TGTGCCAGCAGCTTACACACATGGGACTCCCACACCTTC. Translation: CASSLHTWDSHTF. The full variable domain, rest sourced from reference TRBV7-8 and TRBJ1-2, is GAGVSQSPRYKVAKRGQDVALRCDPISGHVSLFWYQQALGQGPEFLTYFQNEAQLDKSGLPSDRFFAERPEGSVSTLKIQRTQQEDSAVYLCASSLHTWDSHTFGSGTRLTVV.

The V and J genes are TRBV5-4 and TRBJ2-7; D gene uncertain. Germline CDR1 is SGHNT and CDR2 is YYREEE (reference sequence). Deletions cut 0 bases from V and 6 bases from J, with 10 bases between. The CDR3 sequence is 13 residues long. As DNA, the CDR3 is TGTGCCAGCAGCTTGGGGGCGGCCAGCGAGCAGTACTTC. Amino acid sequence: CASSLGAASEQYF. Full variable domain (outside the CDR3, taken from reference TRBV5-4 and TRBJ2-7): ETGVTQSPTHLIKTRGQQVTLRCSSQSGHNTVSWYQQALGQGPQFIFQYYREEENGRGNFPPRFSGLQFPNYSSELNVNALELDDSALYLCASSLGAASEQYFGPGTRLTVT.